This passage covers 9 T cell receptor beta chains from one sample sequenced in a study of cytomegalovirus exposure and HLA in healthy donors. The PCR was carried out with 60 Vbeta primers and 13 Jbeta primers. TCRdb's copy holds only in-frame clones and misses some; the assay was immunoSEQ multiplex PCR. The top ten clones hold around 9.5% of a sample with about 120,000 clones, 75% to 85% of them seen once. What was sequenced was PBMCs. The receptors stem from a female donor in good health and CMV-seropositive.

This clone appeared a few times. The V call is TRBV6-1, the J call TRBJ2-2; D possibly corresponds to TRBD1 (6 bases). This CDR3 contains 13 residues. Trimming took off 7 bases at V and 4 bases at J, with 10 bases between the two ends. Germline V CDR1 and CDR2: MNHNS, SASEGT. For the CDR3, the DNA is TGTGCCAGCAAAACAGGGTCCACCGGGGAGCTGTTTTTT. Its translation: CASKTGSTGELFF.

V is TRBV7-3 and J is TRBJ2-1; 10 positions match TRBD1. The CDR3 consists of 14 residues. Germline V gene sequence: CDR1 SGHTA, CDR2 FQGTGA. J lost 7 bases, V lost 5 bases, and 5 bases had no gene match. The CDR3 here is CASSRDRGSNEQFF. For the CDR3, the DNA is TGTGCCAGCAGCCGGGACAGGGGTTCGAATGAGCAGTTCTTC.

The gene calls are TRBV30 and TRBJ2-7; TRBD1 matches 10 bases. V was clipped by 5 bases and J by 5 bases; unmatched bases: 6. Germline-derived CDR1 and CDR2 are GTSNPN and SVGIG (reference sequence). The CDR3 is made up of 13 amino acids. The CDR3 DNA follows: TGTGCCTGGGTGACAGGGGGCGGGAACGAGCAGTACTTC. It yields the protein CAWVTGGGNEQYF.

This clone came up a few times. V gene TRBV6-1 combines with J gene TRBJ1-6; a weak D match, TRBD1 (5 bases). Germline V gives CDR1 MNHNS, CDR2 SASEGT. CDR3 length equals 16 residues. Trimming took 2 bases from V and 1 from J, leaving 9 bases between them. The CDR3 loop reads CASSEPPGSYNSPLHF. In DNA, the CDR3 is TGTGCCAGCAGTGAACCCCCAGGGTCCTATAATTCACCCCTCCACTTT.

This chain joins TRBV5-4 and TRBJ1-4, with 7 bases lining up with TRBD1. Germline V gene sequence: CDR1 SGHNT, CDR2 YYREEE (reference sequence). This CDR3 comprises 15 residues. The V and J ends lost 3 bases and 3 bases, in that order; junction bases with no gene match: 5. CDR3 in amino acids: CASSSDREPNEKLFF. As DNA, the CDR3 is TGTGCCAGCAGCTCTGACAGGGAGCCTAATGAAAAACTGTTTTTT.

J is TRBJ2-1 and V is TRBV25-1, with D possibly being TRBD2 (5 bases). The CDR3 spans 16 residues. Germline CDR1 is MGHDK and CDR2 is SYGVNS. The V gene lost 3 bases and the J gene lost 0 bases, with 12 bases spanning the gap. The CDR3 region has the DNA TGTGCCAGCAGTGACTCTAGAGGGAGCTCCTACAATGAGCAGTTCTTC. This gives the protein CASSDSRGSSYNEQFF.

This clone came up a few times. The rearrangement links TRBV19 to TRBJ2-5; TRBD2 matches 14 bases. V trimming: 4 bases; J trimming: 3 bases; junction bases outside the gene matches: 4. CDR1 and CDR2 (germline): LNHDA, SQIVND (reference sequence). The length of the CDR3 is 16 residues. CDR3 nucleotide sequence: TGTGCCAGTAGTAACGGACTAGCGGGGGGAAAAGAGACCCAGTACTTC. It specifies CASSNGLAGGKETQYF.

This sequence joins TRBV7-6 and TRBJ1-1; no clear D. In germline, CDR1 is SGHVS, CDR2 FNYEAQ. This CDR3 is 13 amino acids long. V shed 4 bases and J shed 3 bases, with 9 bases lying between them. In DNA form, the CDR3 reads TGTGCCAGCAGCTCCCTTCCCGACACTGAAGCTTTCTTT. It is translated as CASSSLPDTEAFF.

The chain is built from TRBV21-1 and TRBJ1-1. TRBV21-1 counts as a pseudogene. The CDR3 length is 16 residues. The CDR3 loop reads CASSPTGGAKNTEAFF. The CDR3 nucleotides are TGTGCCAGCAGCCCGACCGGGGGGGCGAAGAACACTGAAGCTTTCTTT.